This T cell receptor (beta chain) was identified during a study of shared clonotypes between healthy human individuals. Study-level findings and limits: Memory subsets generally showed lower estimated richness than naive subsets. All-four-donor shared clonotypes had higher generation probabilities than non-shared clonotypes did.

Concerning this clone itself: The target antigen is unknown.

Using immunoSEQ multiplex PCR, the repertoire was profiled, and TCRdb retains in-frame clones only, with some absent. The sample includes roughly 2.5 million clones, over 85% seen only once; the top ten take roughly 0.15%. A split of CD4+ cells into CD45RA+ naive and CD45RA-negative memory subsets was performed. The source material was naive CD4+ T cells sorted from blood. The subset here: CD45RA+ positively selected. The clonotype was recovered from a man aged 18 to 29 in good health.

In nucleotides, the CDR3 is TGCGCCAGCAGCAGGTGGGGGGGCATCGGCACAGATACGCAGTATTTT. Translating it yields CASSRWGGIGTDTQYF. The genes are TRBV5-1 and TRBJ2-3; D perhaps matches TRBD2 (7 bases). Germline assignment: CDR1 SGHRS and CDR2 YFSETQ. V lost 4 bases and J 1 base, leaving 16 bases between the germline ends. The CDR3 extends over 16 amino acids.